Presented here are 5 T cell receptor beta chains from one specimen sequenced in a study of blood T cell repertoires in COVID-19. Clones were sequenced by immunoSEQ multiplex PCR, and TCRdb holds only the in-frame ones, with some missing. The table includes some 530,000 clones, 70% to 90% detected once. The sequencing input was peripheral blood. The receptors stem from a human donor in a cohort sampled during active COVID-19.

This clone came up a few times. The chain employs TRBV28 and TRBJ2-7; a weak D match, TRBD2 (6 bases). The germline CDR1 and CDR2 sequences are MDHEN and SYDVKM. The V end lost 5 bases, the J end lost 2 bases, and 16 bases lay between the germline ends. The CDR3 has 15 residues. The CDR3 coding sequence is TGTGCCAGCAGTCCCCCGCGCGGGAACCCCTACGAGCAGTACTTC. Its translation: CASSPPRGNPYEQYF.

The chain's CDR3 is CASSFGTSGEQFF. As DNA, the CDR3 is TGTGCCAGCAGTTTCGGGACTAGTGGCGAGCAGTTCTTC. The V call is TRBV27, the J call TRBJ2-1; the match to TRBD2 covers 8 bases. Germline CDR1 and CDR2: MNHEY and SMNVEV (reference sequence). The CDR3 loop spans 13 amino acids. The V gene end was trimmed by 3 bases and the J gene end by 10 bases; junction bases not matched to a gene: 5.

CDR3 amino acids: CASSLDGASGNTGELFF. CDR3 nucleotides: TGTGCCAGCAGCTTGGACGGGGCTAGCGGTAACACCGGGGAGCTGTTTTTT. V and J are TRBV5-8 and TRBJ2-2, with 7 bases aligning to TRBD2. The CDR3 is 17 residues long. V was clipped by 0 bases and J by 2 bases; unmatched bases: 7. Per germline, CDR1 SGHTS and CDR2 YDEGEE. The whole variable domain, remainder taken from reference TRBV5-8 and TRBJ2-2, is EAGVTQSPTHLIKTRGQQATLRCSPISGHTSVYWYQQALGLGLQFLLWYDEGEERNRGNFPPRFSGRQFPNYSSELNVNALELEDSALYLCASSLDGASGNTGELFFGEGSRLTVL.

This rearrangement joins TRBV30 to TRBJ1-2; 8 nucleotides agree with TRBD1. This CDR3 has 14 amino acids. After removal of 3 bases from V and 2 bases from J, the junction contained 5 bases not matched to a gene. CDR1 GTSNPN and CDR2 SVGIG come from the germline V gene (reference sequence). The CDR3 sequence is CAWRARDRNYGYTF. CDR3 bases: TGTGCCTGGAGGGCTCGGGACAGGAACTATGGCTACACCTTC.

The chain couples TRBV6-5 to TRBJ2-7, with D perhaps matching TRBD2 (6 bases). The CDR3 extends over 14 amino acids. Trimming took 5 bases from V and 1 from J, leaving 12 bases between them. The V gene's germline CDR1 is MNHEY and CDR2 SVGAGI. The CDR3 loop reads CASSRGGDSYEQYF. DNA of the CDR3: TGTGCCAGCAGTCGCGGAGGGGATTCCTACGAGCAGTACTTC.